This T cell receptor (beta chain) was recorded in a study of Tregs in tolerant kidney transplant recipients (dated by TCRdb to the late 2010s). About the investigation overall: Transplants used related donors with nonmyeloablative bone marrow transplantation; mixed chimerism was transient in the human trials. The study used TCRbeta sequencing to identify donor-specific regulatory T cells before combined kidney and bone marrow transplantation, then tracked those cells after transplant.

A remark on this clone: The specificity of this receptor is unknown. One end of the junction fails to match germline, which may point to a read error.

The time point tag for this specimen amounts to: blood sample drawn before combined kidney and bone marrow transplant. Unstimulated Tregs (CD4+CD25+CD127-), CD4+ non-Tregs (CD4+CD25-), CD4 and CD8 cells were FACS-sorted from thawed PBMCs. 4 combined kidney and bone marrow transplant recipients from the ITN036ST trial were included as patients, and samples were available only from these trial subjects. Healthy control blood was processed by Ficoll density gradient to PBMCs and cryopreserved; patient PBMCs were collected before and after transplant. Genomic DNA was extracted from sorted cells with the QIAGEN DNeasy Blood and Tissue Kit for TCRbeta CDR3 sequencing. Through immunoSEQ, high-throughput TCRbeta CDR3 sequencing was done commercially, including PCR amplification with internal controls and bias correction. The original pipeline was this. A unique productive TCRbeta sequence was defined by the CDR3 nucleotide sequence when primers matched, and otherwise by the CDR3 amino acid sequence together with the Vbeta and Jbeta genes. To correct sorting error, sequences shared between sorted populations at a frequency ratio of 2:1 or less were removed; the rest were assigned to the higher population. Donor-reactive sequences were defined as at least 5-fold expanded in CFSE-low cells versus unstimulated cells, with frequency of at least 0.01% in CFSE-low cells. Repertoire divergence was quantified by Jensen-Shannon divergence calculated from the top 100 TCRbeta sequences ranked by frequency. For samples with multiple sequencing runs, sorting error was corrected in each run separately before the runs were combined. The table comes from immuneACCESS by way of TCRdb, which keeps in-frame sequences with V and J called. Part of the clones is missing from these tables; in studies checked, under half for an unresolved V gene and the rest for unknown reasons. The V and J calls and the clone size are those of that table, but D and trimming were determined from the DNA. For this sample there are around 70,000 clones; 92% appear just once. The top ten clones comprise about 10% of the sample.

CDR3 length: 12 amino acids, cysteine to phenylalanine. The retained sequence is limited to the CDR3, 36 bases, with the frame set at the first base. CDR1 SNHLY and CDR2 FYNNEI were looked up in the germline V gene. The paper's findings and limits, for the study overall: Although technical replication error seemed to be minimal, the question of biological reproducibility was not addressed directly. The study was limited by small patient numbers, and the findings need validation in larger populations and under other immunosuppression protocols. For some patients the PCR primers changed over time, which made it impossible to compare the samples from those patients at the nucleotide level. Donor-specific Treg expansion was found to exceed global Treg expansion in tolerant patients, suggesting antigen-driven rather than nonspecific expansion. Expanding Tregs with activated donor B cells appeared to identify the most biologically relevant and donor-specific TCRbeta repertoire.

This chain joins TRBV2 to TRBJ2-3; 12 bases in the junction line up with TRBD2. The clonotype was recovered from a human donor who received a combined kidney and bone marrow transplant. This material consisted of CD8+ T cells from blood, taken before the transplant. The DNA sequence follows: TGTGCCAGCAGTGATACGACTAGCGGGGGTCATTTT. This encodes CASSDTTSGGHF.